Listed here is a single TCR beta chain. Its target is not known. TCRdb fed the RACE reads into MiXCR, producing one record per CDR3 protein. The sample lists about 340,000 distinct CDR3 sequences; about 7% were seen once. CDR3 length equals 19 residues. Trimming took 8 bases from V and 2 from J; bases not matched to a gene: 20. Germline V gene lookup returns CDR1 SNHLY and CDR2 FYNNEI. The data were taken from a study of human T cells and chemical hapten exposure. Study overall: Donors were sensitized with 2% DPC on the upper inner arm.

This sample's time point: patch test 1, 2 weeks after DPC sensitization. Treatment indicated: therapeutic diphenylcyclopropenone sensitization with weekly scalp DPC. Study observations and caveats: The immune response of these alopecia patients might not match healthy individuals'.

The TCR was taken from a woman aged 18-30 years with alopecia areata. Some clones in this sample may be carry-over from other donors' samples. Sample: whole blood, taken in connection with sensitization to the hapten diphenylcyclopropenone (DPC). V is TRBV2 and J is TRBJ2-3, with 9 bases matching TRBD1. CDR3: CASGSSGDRGLRATDTQYF. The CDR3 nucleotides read TGTGCCAGCGGTTCGTCCGGAGACAGGGGGTTGAGGGCCACAGATACGCAGTATTTT.